This T cell receptor (beta chain) was identified in a study of CD8+CD57+ T cells in acquired aplastic anemia. As for the study in general: Sorted CD4+ and CD8+ cells yielded about 3 ug of DNA on average.

Investigators profiled TCR beta VDJ and CDR3 from genomic DNA template. TCRdb processed the reads anew with MiXCR; each CDR3 protein has one entry. The sample comprises approximately 150,000 distinct CDR3 sequences, around 48% of which are singletons, and under 1.2% rests with the top ten. The sequenced patients had an expansion of CD8+CD57+ cells seen by flow cytometry. The diagnosis in all patients was severe acquired aplastic anemia. Untreated patients provided the blood samples, with no therapy given before sampling. Study-wide findings and caveats: Fewer than 35 shared CD8+ CDR3s appeared highly expressed within patients' immunodominant clones.

This CDR3 spans 17 amino acids. The V gene's germline CDR1 is MNHNS and CDR2 SASEGT. With 6 bases clipped from V and 4 bases from J, the junction kept 15 bases outside the gene matches. On this clonotype itself: The target antigen is unknown.

V and J are TRBV6-1 and TRBJ1-3; 7 bases map to TRBD1. The TCR was taken from a human donor with aplastic anemia. Sequenced input: sorted CD4+, CD8+, or CD8+CD57+ T cells (not recorded which) from PBMCs. CDR3 loop: CASSPFGDRDLGNTIYF. DNA for the CDR3: TGTGCCAGCAGCCCCTTTGGGGACAGAGACCTCGGAAACACCATATATTTT.